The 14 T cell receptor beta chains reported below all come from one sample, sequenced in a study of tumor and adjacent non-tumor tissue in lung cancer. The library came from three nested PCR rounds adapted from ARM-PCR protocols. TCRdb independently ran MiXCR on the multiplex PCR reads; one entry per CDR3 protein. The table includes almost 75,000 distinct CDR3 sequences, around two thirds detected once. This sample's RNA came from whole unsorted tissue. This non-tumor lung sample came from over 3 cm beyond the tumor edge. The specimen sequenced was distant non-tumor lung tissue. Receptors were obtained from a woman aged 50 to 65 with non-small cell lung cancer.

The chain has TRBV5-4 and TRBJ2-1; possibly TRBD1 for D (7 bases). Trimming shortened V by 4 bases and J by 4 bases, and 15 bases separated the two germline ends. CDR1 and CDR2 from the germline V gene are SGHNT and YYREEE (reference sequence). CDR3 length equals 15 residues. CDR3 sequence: CASSSQGGGYNEQFF. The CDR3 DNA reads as TGTGCCAGCAGCAGCCAGGGGGGAGGTTACAATGAGCAGTTCTTC.

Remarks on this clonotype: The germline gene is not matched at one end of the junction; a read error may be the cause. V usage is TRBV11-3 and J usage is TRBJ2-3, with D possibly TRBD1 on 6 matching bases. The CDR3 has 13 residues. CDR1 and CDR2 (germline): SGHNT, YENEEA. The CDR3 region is CASSIRGTDTRYF. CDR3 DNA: TGTGCCAGCAGCATCAGGGGTACGGATACGCGGTATTTT.

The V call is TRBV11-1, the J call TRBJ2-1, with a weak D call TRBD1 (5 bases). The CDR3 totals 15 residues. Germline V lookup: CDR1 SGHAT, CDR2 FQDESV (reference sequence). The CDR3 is CVRSHARQGYNEQFF. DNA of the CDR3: TGTGTCAGAAGCCATGCACGCCAGGGCTACAATGAGCAGTTCTTC.

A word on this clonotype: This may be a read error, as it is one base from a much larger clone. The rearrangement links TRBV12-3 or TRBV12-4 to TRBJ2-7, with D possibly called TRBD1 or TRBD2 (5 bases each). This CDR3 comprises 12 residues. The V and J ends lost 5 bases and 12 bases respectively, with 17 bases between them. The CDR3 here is CASSQPGLGVYF. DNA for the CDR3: TGTGCCAGCAGTCAGCCGGGGCTGGGGGTGTACTTC.

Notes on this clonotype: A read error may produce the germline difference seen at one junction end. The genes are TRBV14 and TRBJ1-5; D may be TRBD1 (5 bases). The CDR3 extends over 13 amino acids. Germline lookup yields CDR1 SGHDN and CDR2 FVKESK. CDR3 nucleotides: TGTGCCATCAGCGGGGGGAAATACCAGCCCCAGCATTTT. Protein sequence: CAISGGKYQPQHF.

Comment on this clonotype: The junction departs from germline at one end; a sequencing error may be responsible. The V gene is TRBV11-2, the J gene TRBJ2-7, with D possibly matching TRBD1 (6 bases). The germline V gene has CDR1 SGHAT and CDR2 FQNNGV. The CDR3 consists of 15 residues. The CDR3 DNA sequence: TGTACCAGCAGCCTCCCGGGACATCCATACAACGGGCAGTACTTC. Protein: CTSSLPGHPYNGQYF.

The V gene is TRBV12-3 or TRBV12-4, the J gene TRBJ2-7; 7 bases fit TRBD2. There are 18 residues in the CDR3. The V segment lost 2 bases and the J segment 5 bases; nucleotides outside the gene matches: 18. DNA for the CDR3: TGTGCCAGCAGTTTAACAGTGGGACTACACCGAAATGGGAACGAGCAGTACTTC. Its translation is CASSLTVGLHRNGNEQYF.

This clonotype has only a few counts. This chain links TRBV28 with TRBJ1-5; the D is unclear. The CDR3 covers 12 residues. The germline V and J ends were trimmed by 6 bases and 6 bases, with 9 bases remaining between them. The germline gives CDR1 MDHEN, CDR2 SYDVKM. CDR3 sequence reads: CASSPGGQPQHF. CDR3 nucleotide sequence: TGTGCCAGCAGCCCCGGTGGTCAGCCCCAGCATTTT.

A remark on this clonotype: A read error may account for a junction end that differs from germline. Here the CDR3 DNA reads TGCAGTGTTAGACCCCGGGGAGTTACCGGCTACACCTTC. Translated, it gives CSVRPRGVTGYTF. V usage is TRBV20-1 and J usage is TRBJ1-2; D is undetermined. This CDR3 has 13 residues. Germline CDR1 DFQATT, CDR2 SNEGSKA (reference sequence).

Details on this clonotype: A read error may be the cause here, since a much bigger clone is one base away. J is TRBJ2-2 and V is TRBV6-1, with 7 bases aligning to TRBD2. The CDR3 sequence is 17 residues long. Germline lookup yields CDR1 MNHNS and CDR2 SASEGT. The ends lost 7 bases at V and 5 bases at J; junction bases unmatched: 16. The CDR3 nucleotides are TGTGCCAGCACCTACTTGCCCGGGACTACAGGAACCGGGGAGCTGTTTTTT. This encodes CASTYLPGTTGTGELFF.

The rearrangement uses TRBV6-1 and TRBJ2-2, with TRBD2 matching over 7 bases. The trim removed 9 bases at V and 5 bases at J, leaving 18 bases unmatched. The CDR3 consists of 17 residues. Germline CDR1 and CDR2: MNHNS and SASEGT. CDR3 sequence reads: CARTHMPGTTGTGELFF. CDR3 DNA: TGTGCCAGGACCCACATGCCAGGGACTACAGGAACCGGGGAGCTGTTTTTT.

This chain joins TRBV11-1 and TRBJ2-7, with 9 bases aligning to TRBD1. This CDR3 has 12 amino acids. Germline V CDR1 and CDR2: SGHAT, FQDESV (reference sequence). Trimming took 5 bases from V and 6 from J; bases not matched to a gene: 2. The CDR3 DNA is TGTGCCAGCAGCGGACAGGGGCGCGAGCAGTACTTC. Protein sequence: CASSGQGREQYF.

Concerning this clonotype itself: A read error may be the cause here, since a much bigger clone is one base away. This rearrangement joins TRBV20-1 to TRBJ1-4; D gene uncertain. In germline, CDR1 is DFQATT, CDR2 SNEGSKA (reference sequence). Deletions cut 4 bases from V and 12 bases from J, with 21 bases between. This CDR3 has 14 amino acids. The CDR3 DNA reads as TGCAGTGCTACGGAGTCGGCGGCGGAAGAAGAACTGTTTTTT. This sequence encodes CSATESAAEEELFF.

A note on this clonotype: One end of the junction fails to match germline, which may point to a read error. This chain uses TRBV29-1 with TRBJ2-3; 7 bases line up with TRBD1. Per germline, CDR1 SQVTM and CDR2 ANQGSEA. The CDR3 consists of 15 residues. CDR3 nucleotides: TGCAGCGTTGACCGCATACAGGGGTCGACAGATATGCAGTATTTT. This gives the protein CSVDRIQGSTDMQYF.